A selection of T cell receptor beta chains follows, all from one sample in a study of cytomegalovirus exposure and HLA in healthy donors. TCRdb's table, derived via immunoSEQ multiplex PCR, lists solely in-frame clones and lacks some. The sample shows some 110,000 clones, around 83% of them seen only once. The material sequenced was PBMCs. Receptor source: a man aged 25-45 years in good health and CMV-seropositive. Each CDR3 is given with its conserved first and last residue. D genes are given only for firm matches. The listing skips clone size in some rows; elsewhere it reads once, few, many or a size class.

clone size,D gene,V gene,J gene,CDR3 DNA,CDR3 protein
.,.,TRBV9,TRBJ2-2,TGTGCCAGCAGCTCGAGGGAAAACACCGGGGAGCTGTTTTTT,CASSSRENTGELFF
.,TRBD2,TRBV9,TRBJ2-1,TGTGCCAGCAGCCCCCCCGGTCTAGCGGGAGCGAGTGAGCAGTTCTTC,CASSPPGLAGASEQFF
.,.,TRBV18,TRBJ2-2,TGTGCCAGCTCACCACAGTTGGCCAGGACTAACACCGGGGAGCTGTTTTTT,CASSPQLARTNTGELFF
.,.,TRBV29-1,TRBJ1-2,TGCAGCGTTGAAGCGTGGGGACTTGGCTACACCTTC,CSVEAWGLGYTF
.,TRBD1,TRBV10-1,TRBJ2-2,TGCGCCAGCAGATACGAAGGGACAGGGCAATCCCCGTGGGTCGGGGAGCTGTTTTTT,CASRYEGTGQSPWVGELFF
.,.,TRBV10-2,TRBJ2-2,TGCGCCAGCAGTGATTCCCAGGGAAGAACCGGGGAGCTGTTTTTT,CASSDSQGRTGELFF
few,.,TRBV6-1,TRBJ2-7,TGTGCCAGCAGTGAAATGTTCACCTACTACGAGCAGTACTTC,CASSEMFTYYEQYF
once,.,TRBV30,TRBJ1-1,TGTGCCTGGAACCGGGGGGGCACTGAAGCTTTCTTT,CAWNRGGTEAFF
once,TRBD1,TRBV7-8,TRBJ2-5,TGTGCCAGCAGGCAAGGGGACAGGAATCAAGAGACCCAGTACTTC,CASRQGDRNQETQYF
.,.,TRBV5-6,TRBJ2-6,TGTGCCAGCAGCTTCGAGATCTCTGGGGCCAACGTCCTGACTTTC,CASSFEISGANVLTF
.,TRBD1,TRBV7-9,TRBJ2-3,TGTGCCAGCAGCTTAAGAGGTCAGGGGGCAGATACGCAGTATTTT,CASSLRGQGADTQYF
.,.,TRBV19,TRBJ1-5,TGTGCCAGTACCCCAAGGGAGTACTATCAGCCCCAGCATTTT,CASTPREYYQPQHF
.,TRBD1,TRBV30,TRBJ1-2,TGTGCCTGGGCGCGGGACAGTTCCTATGGCTACACCTTC,CAWARDSSYGYTF
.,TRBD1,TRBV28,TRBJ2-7,TGTGCCAGCAGAAGCCATCCGGGACAGGGGAACGACGAGCAGTACTTC,CASRSHPGQGNDEQYF
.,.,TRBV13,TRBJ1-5,TGTGCCAGCAGCTTAAGAGAGGCATTAGGTCAGCCCCAGCATTTT,CASSLREALGQPQHF
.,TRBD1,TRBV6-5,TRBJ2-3,TGTGCCAGCAGCTCGCGGACAGGTCAAGATACGCAGTATTTT,CASSSRTGQDTQYF
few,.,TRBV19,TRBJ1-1,TGTGCCAGTAAAGTTCAGTCGAACACTGAAGCTTTCTTT,CASKVQSNTEAFF
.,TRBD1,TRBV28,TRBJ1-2,TGTGCCAGCAGCCAACCAACAGGGGGGGACTATGGCTACACCTTC,CASSQPTGGDYGYTF
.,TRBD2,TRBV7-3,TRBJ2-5,TGTGCCAGCAGCTTAAATGGCGGGGGGGCCGGAGAGACCCAGTACTTC,CASSLNGGGAGETQYF
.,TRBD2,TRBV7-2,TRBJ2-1,TGTGCCAGTGGGCGGAGCGGGAGGTTTAATGAGCAGTTCTTC,CASGRSGRFNEQFF